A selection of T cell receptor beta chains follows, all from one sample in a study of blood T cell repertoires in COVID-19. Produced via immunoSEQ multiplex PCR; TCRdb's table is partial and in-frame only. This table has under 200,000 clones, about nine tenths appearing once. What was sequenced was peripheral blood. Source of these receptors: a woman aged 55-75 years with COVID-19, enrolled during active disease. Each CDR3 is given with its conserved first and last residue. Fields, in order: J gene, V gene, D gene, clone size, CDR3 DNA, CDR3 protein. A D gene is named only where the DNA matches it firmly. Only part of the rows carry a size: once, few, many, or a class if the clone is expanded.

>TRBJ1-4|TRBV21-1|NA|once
TGTGCCAGCAGCAGCCTCGACCCCAAAATCCCTAGTCGTCTGTTTGAAAAACTGTTTTTT
CASSSLDPKIPSRLFEKLFF
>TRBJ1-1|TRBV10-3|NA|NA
TGTGCCATCAGCGGACAGAACACTGAAGCTTTCTTT
CAISGQNTEAFF
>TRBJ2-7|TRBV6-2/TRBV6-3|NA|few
TGTGCCAGCAGTTATTTTGAGGGTTCCTACGAGCAGTACTTC
CASSYFEGSYEQYF
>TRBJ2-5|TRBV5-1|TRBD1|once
TGCGCCAGCAGCATGCTGGGACAGGGATTCGAGACCCAGTACTTC
CASSMLGQGFETQYF
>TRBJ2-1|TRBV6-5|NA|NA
TGTGCCAGCAGTTACAGAATGGAGGGCAATGAGCAGTTCTTC
CASSYRMEGNEQFF
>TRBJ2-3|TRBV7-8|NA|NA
TGTGCCAGCAGCGAAGGGACAACAGATACGCAGTATTTT
CASSEGTTDTQYF
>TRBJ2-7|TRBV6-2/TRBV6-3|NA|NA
TGTGCCAGCAGTCGTGGACAGTCCTACGAGCAGTACTTC
CASSRGQSYEQYF
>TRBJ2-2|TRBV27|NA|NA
TGTGCCAGCAGTTTAGTGCGAAACGGGGAGCTGTTTTTT
CASSLVRNGELFF
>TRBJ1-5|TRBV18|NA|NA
TGTGCCAGCTCACCAGCGAGTCCCCATCAGCCCCAGCATTTT
CASSPASPHQPQHF
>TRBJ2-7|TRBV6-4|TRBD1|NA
TGTGCCAGCAGCCCCTCGGGTATAGGGACAGGCCTCTACGAGCAGTACTTC
CASSPSGIGTGLYEQYF
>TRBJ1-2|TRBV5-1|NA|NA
TGCGCCAGCAGCTTGGCCGGGTCTTATGGCTACACCTTC
CASSLAGSYGYTF
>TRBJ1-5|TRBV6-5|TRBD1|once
TGTGCCAGCAGACCAGACAGGGGATACCAGCCCCAGCATTTT
CASRPDRGYQPQHF
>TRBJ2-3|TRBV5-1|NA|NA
TGCGCCAGCAGCTTGGCCCTCCAAGGGGCAGATACGCAGTATTTT
CASSLALQGADTQYF
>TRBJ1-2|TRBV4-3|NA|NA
TGCGCCAGCAGCCAAGAAACAGGGAGCTACTATGGCTACACCTTC
CASSQETGSYYGYTF
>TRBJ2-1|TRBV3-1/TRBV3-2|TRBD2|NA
TGTGCCAGCAGCCAAGGGGTAGCGGGAGGTCGCGAGCAGTTCTTC
CASSQGVAGGREQFF
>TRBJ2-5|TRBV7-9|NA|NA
TGTGCCAGCAGCCTACAGTCCAGGGTGCGGTTCACCCAGTACTTC
CASSLQSRVRFTQYF
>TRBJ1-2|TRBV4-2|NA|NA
TGTGCCAGCAGCCCCCGACTGAGCCTTAACTATGGCTACACCTTC
CASSPRLSLNYGYTF
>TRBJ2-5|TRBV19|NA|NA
TGTGCCACCCGAACCCGAGAGGAAGAGACCCAGTACTTC
CATRTREEETQYF
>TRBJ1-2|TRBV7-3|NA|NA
TGTGCCAGCAGCCCCCAGGGGAACTATGGCTACACCTTC
CASSPQGNYGYTF
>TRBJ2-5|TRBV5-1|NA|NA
TGCGCCAGCCGTGACAGCTCCTCGACTGAGACCCAGTACTTC
CASRDSSSTETQYF
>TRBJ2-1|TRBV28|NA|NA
TGTGCCAGCAGCGGACAGCCGAACTACAATGAGCAGTTCTTC
CASSGQPNYNEQFF
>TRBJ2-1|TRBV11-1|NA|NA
TGTGCCAGCAGCCCGGGTTGGCAGGGGTTTTACAATGAGCAGTTCTTC
CASSPGWQGFYNEQFF
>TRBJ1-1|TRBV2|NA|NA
TGTGCCAGCAGTAAAAAGACAAGCATGAACACTGAAGCTTTCTTT
CASSKKTSMNTEAFF
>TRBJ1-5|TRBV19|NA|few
TGTGCCAGTAGTGGAGTGGTCATTAGCAATCAGCCCCAGCATTTT
CASSGVVISNQPQHF
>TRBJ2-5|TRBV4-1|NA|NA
TGCGCCAGCAGCCCAGTAGGGGGGGCATGGGAGACCCAGTACTTC
CASSPVGGAWETQYF
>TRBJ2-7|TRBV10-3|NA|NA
TGTGCCATCAGTGGGTCAGACAAGCAGTACTTC
CAISGSDKQYF
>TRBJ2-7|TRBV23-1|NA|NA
TGCGCCAGCAGTCAATCGGCAGAATCCTACGAGCAGTACTTC
CASSQSAESYEQYF
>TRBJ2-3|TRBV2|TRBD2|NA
TGTGCCAGCACCCCCACTAGCGGGAGGAGGCCAGATACGCAGTATTTT
CASTPTSGRRPDTQYF
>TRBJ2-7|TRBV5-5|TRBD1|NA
TGTGCCAGCAGCCGCCGGGGACAGGGAACCGCTTCCTACGAGCAGTACTTC
CASSRRGQGTASYEQYF
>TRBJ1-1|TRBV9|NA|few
TGTGCCAGCAGCGTAGGTGACAGGATAGGAACTGAAGCTTTCTTT
CASSVGDRIGTEAFF
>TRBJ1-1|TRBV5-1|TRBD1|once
TGCGCCAGCAGCGCCCGACAGGGGAACACTGAAGCTTTCTTT
CASSARQGNTEAFF
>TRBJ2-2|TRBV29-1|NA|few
TGCAGCGTCGCCCTTTCCGAGGCCGGGGAGCTGTTTTTT
CSVALSEAGELFF
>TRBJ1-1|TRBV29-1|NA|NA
TGCAGCGCTCGGGTAGGCGCTGAAGCTTTCTTT
CSARVGAEAFF
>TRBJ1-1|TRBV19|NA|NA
TGTGCCAGTAGTACCAACAGGGAAAAGGCTTTCTTT
CASSTNREKAFF
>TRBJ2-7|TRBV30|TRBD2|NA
TGTGCCTGGAGTGTTGGCGGGAGCTCCTACGAGCAGTACTTC
CAWSVGGSSYEQYF
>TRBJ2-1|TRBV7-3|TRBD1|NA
TGTGCCAGCAGCACAGACAGGGCGGCCTACAATGAGCAGTTCTTC
CASSTDRAAYNEQFF
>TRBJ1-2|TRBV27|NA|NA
TGTGCCAGCAGTTCAGGCTATGGCTACACCTTC
CASSSGYGYTF
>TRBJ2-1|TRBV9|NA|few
TGTGCCAGCAGCGTAGTTTCAGGTGGGAATGAGCAGTTCTTC
CASSVVSGGNEQFF
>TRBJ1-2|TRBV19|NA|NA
TGTGCCAGTAGTACCCCAGGGGACCCCTTAAACTATGGCTACACCTTC
CASSTPGDPLNYGYTF
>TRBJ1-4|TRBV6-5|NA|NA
TGTGCCAGCAGGCCTACAGTCACAGTAAATGAAAAACTGTTTTTT
CASRPTVTVNEKLFF
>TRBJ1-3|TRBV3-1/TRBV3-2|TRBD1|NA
TGTGCCAGCAGCCAAGTCCCGACAGGGGCCTCTGGAAACACCATATATTTT
CASSQVPTGASGNTIYF
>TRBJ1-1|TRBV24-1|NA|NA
TGTGCCACCAGTGATGCGACAGCGGGACACACTGAAGCTTTCTTT
CATSDATAGHTEAFF
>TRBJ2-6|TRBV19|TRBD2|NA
TGTGCCAGTAGTATAGTTAGCGGGAGAACTGCTGGGGCCAACGTCCTGACTTTC
CASSIVSGRTAGANVLTF
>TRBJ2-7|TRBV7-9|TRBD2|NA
TGTGCCAGCAGCCTAGGGGGTGGCGGGAGGGCCGACGAGCAGTACTTC
CASSLGGGGRADEQYF
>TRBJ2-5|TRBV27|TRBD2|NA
TGTGCCAGCACTTCAGCGGGAGGGCCCGTCGAGACCCAGTACTTC
CASTSAGGPVETQYF
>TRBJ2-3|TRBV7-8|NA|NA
TGTGCCAGCAGCTTAGCGGGGCCCACAGATACGCAGTATTTT
CASSLAGPTDTQYF
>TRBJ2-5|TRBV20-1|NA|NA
TGCAGTGCTAGTCCAGGGGCCGGGGAGACCCAGTACTTC
CSASPGAGETQYF
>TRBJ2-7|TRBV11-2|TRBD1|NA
TGTGCCAGCAGCAGCCCGACAGGGGTCACCTACGAGCAGTACTTC
CASSSPTGVTYEQYF
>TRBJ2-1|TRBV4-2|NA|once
TGTGCCAGCAGCCTGGAGGATTCCTACAATGAGCAGTTCTTC
CASSLEDSYNEQFF
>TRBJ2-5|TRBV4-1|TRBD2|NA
TGCGCCAGCAGCTCTGCAACCGGGACTAGCTTGATGGAGACCCAGTACTTC
CASSSATGTSLMETQYF
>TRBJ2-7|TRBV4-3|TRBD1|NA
TGCGCCAGCAGCCAAGATTCACTCCGGGACAGCGCCCCCTACGAGCAGTACTTC
CASSQDSLRDSAPYEQYF
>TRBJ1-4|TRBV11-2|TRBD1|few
TGTGCCAGCAGCTTAGGGGGACAGGGCGCAACTAATGAAAAACTGTTTTTT
CASSLGGQGATNEKLFF
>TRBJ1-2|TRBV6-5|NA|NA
TGTGCCAGCAGCCGGACACCCAACTATGGCTACACCTTC
CASSRTPNYGYTF